The 17 T cell receptor beta chains below come from one sample, sequenced in a study of T cells after yellow fever vaccination. TCRdb reanalysed the 5' RACE reads using MiXCR and keeps one entry per CDR3 protein. Here the sample spans just under 600,000 distinct CDR3 sequences, less than 15% being singletons. The source material was PBMCs, sampled on the day of the yellow fever booster vaccination. Receptor source: a man aged 30-40 years who received the YFV17D yellow fever vaccine.

This clonotype has more than one count but fewer than ten. The CDR3 reads CASGTEVGYTF. The CDR3 region has the DNA TGTGCTTCCGGGACCGAGGTTGGTTACACCTTC. This rearrangement joins TRBV6-6 to TRBJ1-2; maybe TRBD1 (5 bases). CDR1 MNHNY and CDR2 SVGAGI come from the germline V gene (reference sequence). The CDR3 loop spans 11 amino acids.

The J gene is TRBJ2-7, the V gene TRBV19; the match to TRBD1 covers 9 bases. This CDR3 contains 16 residues. CDR1 and CDR2 from the germline V gene are LNHDA and SQIVND (reference sequence). V was clipped by 0 bases and J by 4 bases; unmatched bases: 7. Here the CDR3 reads CASSIDSRQGGYEQYF. CDR3 DNA: TGTGCCAGTAGTATAGATTCGCGACAGGGGGGTTACGAGCAGTACTTC.

This clonotype was recorded at least ten times. This chain joins TRBV5-1 and TRBJ2-3; 10 nucleotides agree with TRBD2. The CDR3 loop spans 17 amino acids. Germline loops: CDR1 SGHRS, CDR2 YFSETQ. J was trimmed by 2 bases and V by 2 bases; bases with no gene match: 8. CDR3 amino acids: CASSLAGTSATTDTQYF. The CDR3 DNA sequence: TGCGCCAGCAGCTTAGCCGGGACTAGCGCGACCACAGATACGCAGTATTTT.

This clonotype showed up many times. The V gene is TRBV29-1, the J gene TRBJ2-5; the match to TRBD2 covers 14 bases. The V gene's germline CDR1 is SQVTM and CDR2 ANQGSEA. The CDR3 runs to 19 residues. V shed 2 bases and J 5 bases; nucleotides not matched to a gene: 16. In DNA, the CDR3 is TGCAGCGTTGAAATTTCAGGGTTTCGACTAGCGGGAGGGCTGGAGACCCAGTACTTC. Protein: CSVEISGFRLAGGLETQYF.

The chain recombines TRBV5-1 with TRBJ2-7, with TRBD2 as a possible D gene (5 bases). In germline, CDR1 is SGHRS, CDR2 YFSETQ. Between the trimmed V and J ends, which lost 4 bases and 2 bases, there was a span of 16 bases. The CDR3 consists of 15 residues. The DNA for the CDR3 is TGCGCCAGCAGCATTTCCGGGATTGGCACCTACGAGCAGTACTTC. The encoded protein is CASSISGIGTYEQYF.

The sample holds many counts of this clonotype. This chain connects TRBV4-3 to TRBJ2-7, with D tentatively TRBD2 (6 bases). Looked up from germline, CDR1 is LGHNA and CDR2 is YSLEER. CDR3 length: 14 residues. Trimming left V 0 bases short and J 6 bases short, with 12 bases between. The CDR3 region has the DNA TGCGCCAGCAGCCAAGACTTTGGAGGGTCCGAGCAGTACTTC. Translation gives CASSQDFGGSEQYF.

This clonotype was picked up many times. The chain links TRBV5-1 to TRBJ2-7; D could derive from TRBD1 or TRBD2 (5 bases each). Germline V gene data show CDR1 as SGHRS and CDR2 as YFSETQ. The ends were cut back, 3 bases at V and 6 bases at J, with 7 bases in the middle. The CDR3 is 11 amino acids. CDR3 amino acids: CASSSGLEQYF. CDR3 in DNA: TGCGCCAGCAGCTCGGGGCTCGAGCAGTACTTC. Filled out from reference TRBV5-1 and TRBJ2-7, the complete variable domain reads KAGVTQTPRYLIKTRGQQVTLSCSPISGHRSVSWYQQTPGQGLQFLFEYFSETQRNKGNFPGRFSGRQFSNSRSEMNVSTLELGDSALYLCASSSGLEQYFGPGTRLTVT.

The chain has TRBV28 and TRBJ2-3; TRBD2 matches at 8 bases. Unmatched junction bases numbered 9, after V lost 6 bases and J lost 4 bases. Per germline, CDR1 MDHEN and CDR2 SYDVKM. The CDR3 spans 15 residues. CDR3 sequence reads: CASSLFLRGADTQYF. DNA for the CDR3: TGTGCCAGCAGCCTATTTCTGCGGGGGGCAGATACGCAGTATTTT.

CDR3 nucleotide sequence: TGTGCCACCGAAATGGGACTAGCGGGAAATGAGCAGTTCTTC. Translating it yields CATEMGLAGNEQFF. The V and J genes are TRBV10-3 and TRBJ2-1; 13 bases align to TRBD2. Germline V lookup: CDR1 ENHRY, CDR2 SYGVKD. The CDR3 has 14 residues. V gave up 10 bases and J gave up 7 bases; unmatched junction bases: 7.

The chain carries TRBV11-2 and TRBJ2-1, with TRBD2 matching 15 bases. This CDR3 has 20 residues. Trimming took 5 bases from V and 0 from J; bases not matched to a gene: 11. The V gene's germline CDR1 is SGHAT and CDR2 FQNNGV. This CDR3 is CASSPTSGTSGGSSYNEQFF. The CDR3 coding sequence is TGTGCCAGCAGCCCCACCTCCGGGACTAGCGGGGGGAGCTCCTACAATGAGCAGTTCTTC.

This clonotype was seen ten or more times. V gene TRBV9 combines with J gene TRBJ1-2; 10 bases line up with TRBD1. Losses at the gene ends were 2 bases for V and 7 bases for J; bases not matched to a gene: 8. Germline assignment: CDR1 SGDLS and CDR2 YYNGEE. The CDR3 extends over 15 amino acids. CDR3 DNA: TGTGCCAGCAGCGTTGAGGACAGGGGGGAGACTGGCTACACCTTC. This codes for CASSVEDRGETGYTF.

The chain recombines TRBV7-8 with TRBJ2-7; 8 bases line up with TRBD2. V gave up 4 bases and J gave up 6 bases; unmatched junction bases: 11. Germline V gene lookup returns CDR1 SGHVS and CDR2 FQNEAQ. This CDR3 has 15 residues. CDR3 sequence: CASSSQAGAPLEQYF. DNA of the CDR3: TGTGCCAGCAGCTCCCAAGCGGGAGCCCCCCTCGAGCAGTACTTC.

This clonotype was counted a few times. The chain has TRBV5-1 and TRBJ2-7; D not certain. CDR3 length: 13 residues. The germline CDR1 and CDR2 sequences are SGHRS and YFSETQ. V was clipped by 0 bases and J by 4 bases, with 8 bases between them. Here the CDR3 reads CASSLESPYEQYF. The CDR3 coding sequence is TGCGCCAGCAGCTTGGAAAGTCCGTACGAGCAGTACTTC.

This chain uses TRBV5-6 with TRBJ2-2; D is perhaps TRBD2 (5 bases). This CDR3 is 13 amino acids long. CDR1 SGHDT and CDR2 YYEEEE come from the germline V gene. Trimming pared 5 bases from V and 8 bases from J, leaving 13 bases between. As DNA, the CDR3 is TGTGCCAGCAGTCCGAGGAGGATGGGGGAGCTGTTTTTT. It translates to CASSPRRMGELFF.

This clonotype was counted at least ten times. The chain carries TRBV12-3 or TRBV12-4 and TRBJ1-2; D remains unclear. The CDR3 loop spans 13 amino acids. V lost 3 bases, J lost 2 bases, and 7 bases lay in between. The CDR3 here is CASSFGSNYGYTF. CDR3 sequence (DNA): TGTGCCAGCAGTTTCGGGTCAAACTATGGCTACACCTTC.

The CDR3 region is CASSLDLGPYEQYF. The CDR3 bases are TGTGCCAGCAGCTTGGACCTGGGACCCTACGAGCAGTACTTC. This sequence joins TRBV5-4 and TRBJ2-7; TRBD1 or TRBD2 may be the D gene (5 bases each). Germline V gives CDR1 SGHNT, CDR2 YYREEE (reference sequence). V was cut by 0 bases and J by 2 bases, with 9 bases left in between. The CDR3 extends over 14 amino acids.

A few counts support this clonotype. The chain recombines TRBV20-1 with TRBJ1-5; unclear D gene. The CDR3 contains 14 residues. Germline assignment: CDR1 DFQATT and CDR2 SNEGSKA (reference sequence). The V end lost 1 base, the J end lost 0 bases, and 7 bases lay between the germline ends. CDR3 residues: CSARAGYSNQPQHF. CDR3 DNA sequence: TGCAGTGCTAGAGCTGGGTATAGCAATCAGCCCCAGCATTTT.